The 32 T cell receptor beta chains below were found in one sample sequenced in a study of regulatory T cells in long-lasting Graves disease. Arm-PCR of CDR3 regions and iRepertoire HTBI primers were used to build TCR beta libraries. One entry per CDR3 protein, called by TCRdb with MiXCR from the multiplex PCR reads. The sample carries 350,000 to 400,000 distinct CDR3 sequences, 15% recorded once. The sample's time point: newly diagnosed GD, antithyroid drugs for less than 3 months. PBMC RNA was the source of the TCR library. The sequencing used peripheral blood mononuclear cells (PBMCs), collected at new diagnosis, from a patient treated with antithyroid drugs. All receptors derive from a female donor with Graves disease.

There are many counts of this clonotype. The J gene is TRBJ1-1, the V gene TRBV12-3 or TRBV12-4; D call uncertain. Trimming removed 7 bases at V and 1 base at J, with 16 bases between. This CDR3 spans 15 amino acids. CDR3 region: CASTSGVAPNTEAFF. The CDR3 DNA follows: TGTGCCAGCACCTCCGGAGTTGCGCCGAACACTGAAGCTTTCTTT.

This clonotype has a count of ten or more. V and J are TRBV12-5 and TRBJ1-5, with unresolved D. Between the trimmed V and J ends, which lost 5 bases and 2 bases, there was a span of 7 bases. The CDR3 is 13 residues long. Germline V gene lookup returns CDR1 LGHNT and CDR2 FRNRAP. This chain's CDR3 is CASGDGGNQPQHF. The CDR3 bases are TGTGCTAGTGGTGACGGGGGCAATCAGCCCCAGCATTTT. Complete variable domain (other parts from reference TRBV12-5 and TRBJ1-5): DARVTQTPRHKVTEMGQEVTMRCQPILGHNTVFWYRQTMMQGLELLAYFRNRAPLDDSGMPKDRFSAEMPDATLATLKIQPSEPRDSAVYFCASGDGGNQPQHFGDGTRLSIL.

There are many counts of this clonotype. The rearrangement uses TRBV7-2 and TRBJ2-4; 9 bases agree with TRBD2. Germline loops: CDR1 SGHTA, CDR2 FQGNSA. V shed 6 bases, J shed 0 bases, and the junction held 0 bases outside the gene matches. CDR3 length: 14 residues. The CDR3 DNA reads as TGTGCCAGCAGACTAGCGGGAGCCAAAAACATTCAGTACTTC. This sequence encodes CASRLAGAKNIQYF.

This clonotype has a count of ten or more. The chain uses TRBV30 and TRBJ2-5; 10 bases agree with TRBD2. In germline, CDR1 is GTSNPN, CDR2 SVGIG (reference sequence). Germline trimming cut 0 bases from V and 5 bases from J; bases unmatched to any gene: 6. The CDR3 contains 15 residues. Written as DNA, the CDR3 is TGTGCCTGGAGTGTACTAGCGGGACCCCGGGAGACCCAGTACTTC. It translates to CAWSVLAGPRETQYF.

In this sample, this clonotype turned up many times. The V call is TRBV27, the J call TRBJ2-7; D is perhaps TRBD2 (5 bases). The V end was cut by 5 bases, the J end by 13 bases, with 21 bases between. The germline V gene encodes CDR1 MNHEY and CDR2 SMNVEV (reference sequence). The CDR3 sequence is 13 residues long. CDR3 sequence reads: CASSRGSLHDYYF. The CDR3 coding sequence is TGTGCCAGCAGTCGCGGGTCACTCCACGACTATTACTTC.

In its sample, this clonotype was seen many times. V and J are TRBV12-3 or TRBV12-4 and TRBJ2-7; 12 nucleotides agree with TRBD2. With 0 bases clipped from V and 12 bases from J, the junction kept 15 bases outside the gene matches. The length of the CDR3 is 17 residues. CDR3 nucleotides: TGTGCCAGCAGTTTAGCGGAACGGGAGACTAGCGGGAGAGTGAGGTACTTC. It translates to CASSLAERETSGRVRYF.

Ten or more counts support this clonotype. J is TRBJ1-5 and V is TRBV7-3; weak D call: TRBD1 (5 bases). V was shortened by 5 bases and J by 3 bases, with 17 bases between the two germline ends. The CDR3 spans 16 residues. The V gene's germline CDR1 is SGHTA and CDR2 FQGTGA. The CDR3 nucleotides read TGTGCCAGCAGCCCACCGTTAGGGACGTACAATCAGCCCCAGCATTTT. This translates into CASSPPLGTYNQPQHF.

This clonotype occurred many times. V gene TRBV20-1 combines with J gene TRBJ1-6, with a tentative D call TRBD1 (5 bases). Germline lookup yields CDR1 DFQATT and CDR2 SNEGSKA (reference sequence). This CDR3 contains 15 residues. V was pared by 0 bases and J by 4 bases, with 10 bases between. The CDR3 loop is CSAREGGIYNSPLHF. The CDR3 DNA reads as TGCAGTGCTAGAGAGGGGGGGATTTATAATTCACCCCTCCACTTT.

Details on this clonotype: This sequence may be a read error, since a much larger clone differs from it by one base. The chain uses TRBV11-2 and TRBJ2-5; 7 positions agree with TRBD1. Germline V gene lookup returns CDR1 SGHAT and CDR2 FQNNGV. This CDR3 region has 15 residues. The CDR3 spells CACSLWGDRAETQYF. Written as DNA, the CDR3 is TGTGCCTGCAGCTTGTGGGGCGACAGGGCAGAGACCCAGTACTTC.

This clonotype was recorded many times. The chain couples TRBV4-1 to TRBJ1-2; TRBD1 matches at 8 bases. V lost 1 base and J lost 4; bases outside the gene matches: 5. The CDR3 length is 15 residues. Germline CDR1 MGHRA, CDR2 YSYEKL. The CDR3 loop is CASSQVTGAGYGYTF. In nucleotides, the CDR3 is TGCGCCAGCAGCCAAGTGACAGGGGCGGGCTATGGCTACACCTTC.

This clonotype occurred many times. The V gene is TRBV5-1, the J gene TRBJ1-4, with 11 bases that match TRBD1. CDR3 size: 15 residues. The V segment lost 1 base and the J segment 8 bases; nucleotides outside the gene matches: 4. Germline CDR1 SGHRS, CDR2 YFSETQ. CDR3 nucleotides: TGCGCCAGCAGCTTGTACGGACAGGGGGCCGAAAAACTGTTTTTT. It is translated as CASSLYGQGAEKLFF.

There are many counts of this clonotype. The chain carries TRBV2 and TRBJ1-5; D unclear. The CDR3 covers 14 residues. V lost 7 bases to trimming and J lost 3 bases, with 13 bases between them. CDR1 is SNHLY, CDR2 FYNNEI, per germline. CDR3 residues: CASTSDPHNQPQHF. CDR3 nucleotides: TGTGCCAGCACCTCTGACCCACACAATCAGCCCCAGCATTTT.

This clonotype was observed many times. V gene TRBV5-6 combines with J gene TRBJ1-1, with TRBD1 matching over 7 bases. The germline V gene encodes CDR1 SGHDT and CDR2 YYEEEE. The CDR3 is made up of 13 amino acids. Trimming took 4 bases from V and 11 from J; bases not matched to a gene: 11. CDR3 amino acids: CASSRDTGAGAFF. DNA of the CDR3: TGTGCCAGCAGCCGGGACACAGGGGCGGGGGCTTTCTTT.

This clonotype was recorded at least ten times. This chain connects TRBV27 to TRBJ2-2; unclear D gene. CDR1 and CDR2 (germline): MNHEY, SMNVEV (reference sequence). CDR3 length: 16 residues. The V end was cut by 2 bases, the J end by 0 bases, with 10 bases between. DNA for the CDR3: TGTGCCAGCAGTTTAAGTTCCTTAGCGAACACCGGGGAGCTGTTTTTT. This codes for CASSLSSLANTGELFF.

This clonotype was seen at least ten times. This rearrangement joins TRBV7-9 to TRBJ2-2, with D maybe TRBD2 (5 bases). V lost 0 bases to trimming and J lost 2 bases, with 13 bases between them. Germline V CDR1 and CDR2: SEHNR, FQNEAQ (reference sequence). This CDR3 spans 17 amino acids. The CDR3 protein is CASSLAQSSGNTGELFF. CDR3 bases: TGTGCCAGCAGCTTAGCGCAATCGAGCGGAAACACCGGGGAGCTGTTTTTT.

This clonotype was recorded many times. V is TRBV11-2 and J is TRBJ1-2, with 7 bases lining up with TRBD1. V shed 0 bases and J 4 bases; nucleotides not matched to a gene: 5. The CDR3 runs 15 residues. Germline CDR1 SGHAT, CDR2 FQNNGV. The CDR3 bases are TGTGCCAGCAGCTTAGATCGGGGACAGACCTATGGCTACACCTTC. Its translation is CASSLDRGQTYGYTF.

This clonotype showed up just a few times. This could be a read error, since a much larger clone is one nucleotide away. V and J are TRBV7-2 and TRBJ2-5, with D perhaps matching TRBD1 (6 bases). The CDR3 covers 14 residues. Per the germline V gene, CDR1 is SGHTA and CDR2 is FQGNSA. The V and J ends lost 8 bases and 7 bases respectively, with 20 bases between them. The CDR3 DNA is TGTGCCAGCCCCAGGCAGGGGCAGGCGGGGACCCAGTACTTC. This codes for CASPRQGQAGTQYF.

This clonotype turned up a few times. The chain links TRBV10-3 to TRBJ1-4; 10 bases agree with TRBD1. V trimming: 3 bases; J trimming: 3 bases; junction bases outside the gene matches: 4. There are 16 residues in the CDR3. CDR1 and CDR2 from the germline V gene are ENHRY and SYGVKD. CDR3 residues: CAISDRQGASNEKLFF. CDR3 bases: TGTGCCATCAGTGACCGACAGGGGGCGTCTAATGAAAAACTGTTTTTT.

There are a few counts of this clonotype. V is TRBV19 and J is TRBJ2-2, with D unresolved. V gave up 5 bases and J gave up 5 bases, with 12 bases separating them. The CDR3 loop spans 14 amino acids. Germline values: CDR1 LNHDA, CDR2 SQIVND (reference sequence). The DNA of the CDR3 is TGTGCCAGTAGTCCTCGGATGGATACCGGGGAGCTGTTTTTT. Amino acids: CASSPRMDTGELFF.

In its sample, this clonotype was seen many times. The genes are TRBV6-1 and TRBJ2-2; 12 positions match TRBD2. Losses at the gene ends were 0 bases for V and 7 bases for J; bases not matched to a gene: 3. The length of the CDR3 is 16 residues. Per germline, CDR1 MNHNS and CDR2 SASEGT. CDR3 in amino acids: CASSEALAGGIGELFF. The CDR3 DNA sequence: TGTGCCAGCAGTGAAGCGCTAGCGGGAGGGATCGGGGAGCTGTTTTTT.

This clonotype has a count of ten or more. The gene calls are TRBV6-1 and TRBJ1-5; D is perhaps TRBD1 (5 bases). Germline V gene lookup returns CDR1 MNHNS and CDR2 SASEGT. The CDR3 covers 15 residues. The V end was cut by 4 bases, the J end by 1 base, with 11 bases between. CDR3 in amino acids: CASSGSGLSNQPQHF. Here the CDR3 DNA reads TGTGCCAGCAGTGGTTCAGGGCTGAGCAATCAGCCCCAGCATTTT.

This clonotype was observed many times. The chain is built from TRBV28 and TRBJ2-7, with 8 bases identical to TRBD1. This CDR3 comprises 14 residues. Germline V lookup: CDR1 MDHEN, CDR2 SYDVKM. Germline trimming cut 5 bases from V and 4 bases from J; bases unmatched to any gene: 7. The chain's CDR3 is CASSPGQGLYEQYF. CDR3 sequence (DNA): TGTGCCAGCAGTCCCGGACAGGGTCTTTACGAGCAGTACTTC.

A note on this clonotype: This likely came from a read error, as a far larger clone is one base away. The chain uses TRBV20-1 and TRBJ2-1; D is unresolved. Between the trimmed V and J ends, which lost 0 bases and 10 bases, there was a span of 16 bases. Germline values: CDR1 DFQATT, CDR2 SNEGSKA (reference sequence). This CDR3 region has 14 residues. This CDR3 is CSARDRVEPYEQFF. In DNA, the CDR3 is TGCAGTGCTAGAGATCGGGTAGAACCCTACGAGCAGTTCTTC.

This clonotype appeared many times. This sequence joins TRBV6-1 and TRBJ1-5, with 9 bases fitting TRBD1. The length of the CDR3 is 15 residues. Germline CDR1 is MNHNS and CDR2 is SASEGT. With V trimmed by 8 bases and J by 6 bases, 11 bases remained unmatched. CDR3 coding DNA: TGTGCCAGCCTGGCGGGACAGGGACATGTTCAGCCCCAGCATTTT. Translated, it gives CASLAGQGHVQPQHF.

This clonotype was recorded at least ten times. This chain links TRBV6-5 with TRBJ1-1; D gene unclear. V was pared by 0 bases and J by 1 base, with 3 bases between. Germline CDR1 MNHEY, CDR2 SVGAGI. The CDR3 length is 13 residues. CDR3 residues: CASSYSTNTEAFF. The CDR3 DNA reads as TGTGCCAGCAGTTACTCGACGAACACTGAAGCTTTCTTT.

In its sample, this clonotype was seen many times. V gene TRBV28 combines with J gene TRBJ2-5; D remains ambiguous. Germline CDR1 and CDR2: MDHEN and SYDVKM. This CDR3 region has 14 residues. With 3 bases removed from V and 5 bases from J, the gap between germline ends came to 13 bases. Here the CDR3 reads CASSLYQALETQYF. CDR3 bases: TGTGCCAGCAGTTTGTACCAGGCGTTGGAGACCCAGTACTTC. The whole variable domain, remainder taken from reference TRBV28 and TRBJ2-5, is DVKVTQSSRYLVKRTGEKVFLECVQDMDHENMFWYRQDPGLGLRLIYFSYDVKMKEKGDIPEGYSVSREKKERFSLILESASTNQTSMYLCASSLYQALETQYFGPGTRLLVL.

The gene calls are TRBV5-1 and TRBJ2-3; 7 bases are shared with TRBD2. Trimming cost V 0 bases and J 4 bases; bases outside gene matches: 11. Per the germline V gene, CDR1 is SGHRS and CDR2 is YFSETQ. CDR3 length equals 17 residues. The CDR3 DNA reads TGCGCCAGCAGCTTGGCAGAGACTAGCCAAGGATCAGATACGCAGTATTTT. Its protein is CASSLAETSQGSDTQYF.

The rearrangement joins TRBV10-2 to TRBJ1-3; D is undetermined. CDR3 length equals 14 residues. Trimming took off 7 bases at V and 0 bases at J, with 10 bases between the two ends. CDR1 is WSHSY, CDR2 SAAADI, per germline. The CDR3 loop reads CASNTAGSGNTIYF. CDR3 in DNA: TGCGCCAGCAATACGGCAGGCTCTGGAAACACCATATATTTT.

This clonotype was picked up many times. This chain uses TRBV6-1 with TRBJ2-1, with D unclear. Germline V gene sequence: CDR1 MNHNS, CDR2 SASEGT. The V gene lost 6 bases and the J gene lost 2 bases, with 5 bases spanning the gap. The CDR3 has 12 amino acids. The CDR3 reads CASRTTYNEQFF. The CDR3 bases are TGTGCCAGCAGAACCACCTACAATGAGCAGTTCTTC.

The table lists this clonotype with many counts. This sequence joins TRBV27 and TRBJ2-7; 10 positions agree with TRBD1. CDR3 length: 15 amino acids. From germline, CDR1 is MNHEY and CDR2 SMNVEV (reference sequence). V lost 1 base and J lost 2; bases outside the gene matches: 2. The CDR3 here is CASSLFGTGAYEQYF. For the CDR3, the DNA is TGTGCCAGCAGTTTATTCGGGACAGGGGCCTACGAGCAGTACTTC.

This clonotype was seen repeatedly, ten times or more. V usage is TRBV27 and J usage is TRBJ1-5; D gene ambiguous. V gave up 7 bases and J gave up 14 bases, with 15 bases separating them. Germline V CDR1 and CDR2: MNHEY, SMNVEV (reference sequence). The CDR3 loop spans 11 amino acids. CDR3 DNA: TGTGCCAGCATCCTTCAAGTCTCTGAGCATTTT. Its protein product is CASILQVSEHF.

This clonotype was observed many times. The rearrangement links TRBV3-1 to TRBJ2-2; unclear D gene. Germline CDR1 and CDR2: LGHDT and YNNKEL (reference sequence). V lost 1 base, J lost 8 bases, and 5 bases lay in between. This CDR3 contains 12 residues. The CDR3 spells CASSQGFGELFF. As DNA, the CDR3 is TGTGCCAGCAGCCAAGGGTTTGGGGAGCTGTTTTTT. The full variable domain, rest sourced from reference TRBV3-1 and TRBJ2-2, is DTAVSQTPKYLVTQMGNDKSIKCEQNLGHDTMYWYKQDSKKFLKIMFSYNNKELIINETVPNRFSPKSPDKAHLNLHINSLELGDSAVYFCASSQGFGELFFGEGSRLTVL.